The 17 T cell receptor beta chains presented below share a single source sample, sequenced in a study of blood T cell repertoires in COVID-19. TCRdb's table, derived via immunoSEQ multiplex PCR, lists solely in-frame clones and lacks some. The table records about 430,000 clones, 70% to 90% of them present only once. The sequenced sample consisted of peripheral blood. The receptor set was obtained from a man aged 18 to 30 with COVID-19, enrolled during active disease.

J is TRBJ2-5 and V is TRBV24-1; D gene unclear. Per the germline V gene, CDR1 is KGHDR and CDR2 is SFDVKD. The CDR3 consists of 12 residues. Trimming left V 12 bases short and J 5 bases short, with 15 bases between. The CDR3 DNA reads TGTGCCCCCCGCAGAGGCGAGGAGACCCAGTACTTC. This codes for CAPRRGEETQYF.

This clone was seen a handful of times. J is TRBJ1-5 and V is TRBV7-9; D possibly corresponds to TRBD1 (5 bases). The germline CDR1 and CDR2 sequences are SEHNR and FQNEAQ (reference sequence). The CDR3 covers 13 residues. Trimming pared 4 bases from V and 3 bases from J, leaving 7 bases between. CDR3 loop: CASSSDNNQPQHF. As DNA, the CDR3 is TGTGCCAGCAGCTCGGACAACAATCAGCCCCAGCATTTT. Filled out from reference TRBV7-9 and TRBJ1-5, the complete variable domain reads DTGVSQNPRHKITKRGQNVTFRCDPISEHNRLYWYRQTLGQGPEFLTYFQNEAQLEKSRLLSDRFSAERPKGSFSTLEIQRTEQGDSAMYLCASSSDNNQPQHFGDGTRLSIL.

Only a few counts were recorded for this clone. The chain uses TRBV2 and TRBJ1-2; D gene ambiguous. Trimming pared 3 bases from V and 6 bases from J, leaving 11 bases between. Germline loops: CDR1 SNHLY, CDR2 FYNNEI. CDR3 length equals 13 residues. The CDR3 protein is CASSDGRLNGYTF. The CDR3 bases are TGTGCCAGCAGTGATGGCAGACTAAATGGCTACACCTTC.

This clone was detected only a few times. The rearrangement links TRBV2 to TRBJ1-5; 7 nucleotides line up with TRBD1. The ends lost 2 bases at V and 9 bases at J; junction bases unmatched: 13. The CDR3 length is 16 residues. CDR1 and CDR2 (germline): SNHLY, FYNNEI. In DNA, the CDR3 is TGTGCCAGCAGTGAAAGCATCGGACAGGCCCTGGGGCCCCAGCATTTT. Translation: CASSESIGQALGPQHF.

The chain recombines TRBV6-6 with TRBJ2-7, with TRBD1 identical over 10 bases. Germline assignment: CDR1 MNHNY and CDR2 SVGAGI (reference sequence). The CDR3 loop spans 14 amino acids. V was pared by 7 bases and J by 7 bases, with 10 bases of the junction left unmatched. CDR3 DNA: TGTGCCAGCACCGTTGGGACAGGGGCAAGGGAGCAGTACTTC. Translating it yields CASTVGTGAREQYF.

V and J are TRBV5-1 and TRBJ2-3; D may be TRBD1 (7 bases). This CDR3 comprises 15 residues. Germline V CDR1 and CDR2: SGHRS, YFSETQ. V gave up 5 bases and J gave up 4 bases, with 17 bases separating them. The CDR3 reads CASRRGQAGSDTQYF. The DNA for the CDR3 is TGCGCCAGCAGACGCGGACAGGCGGGGTCAGATACGCAGTATTTT.

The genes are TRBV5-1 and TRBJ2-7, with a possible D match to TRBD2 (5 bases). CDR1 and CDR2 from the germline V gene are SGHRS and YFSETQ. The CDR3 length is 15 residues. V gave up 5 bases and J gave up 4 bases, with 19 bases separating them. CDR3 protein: CASSEGSIPTYEQYF. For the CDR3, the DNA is TGCGCCAGCAGTGAGGGTTCCATTCCGACATACGAGCAGTACTTC.

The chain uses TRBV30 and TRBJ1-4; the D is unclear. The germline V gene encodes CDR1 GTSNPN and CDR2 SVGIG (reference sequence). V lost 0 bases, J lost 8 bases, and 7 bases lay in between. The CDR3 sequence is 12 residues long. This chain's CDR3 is CAWSVNREKLFF. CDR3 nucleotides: TGTGCCTGGAGTGTAAACCGGGAAAAACTGTTTTTT.

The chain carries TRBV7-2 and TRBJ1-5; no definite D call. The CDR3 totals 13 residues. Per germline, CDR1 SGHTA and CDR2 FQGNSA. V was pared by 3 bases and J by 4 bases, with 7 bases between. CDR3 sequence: CASSFTVNQPQHF. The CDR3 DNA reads TGTGCCAGCAGCTTCACAGTGAATCAGCCCCAGCATTTT. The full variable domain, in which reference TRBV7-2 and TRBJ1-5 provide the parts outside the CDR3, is GAGVSQSPSNKVTEKGKDVELRCDPISGHTALYWYRQSLGQGLEFLIYFQGNSAPDKSGLPSDRFSAERTGGSVSTLTIQRTQQEDSAVYLCASSFTVNQPQHFGDGTRLSIL.

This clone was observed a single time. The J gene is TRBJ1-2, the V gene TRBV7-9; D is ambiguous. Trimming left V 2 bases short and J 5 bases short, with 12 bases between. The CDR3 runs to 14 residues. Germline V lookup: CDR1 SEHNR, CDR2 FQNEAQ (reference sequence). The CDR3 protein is CASSLLSGVYGYTF. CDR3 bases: TGTGCCAGCAGCTTATTATCCGGGGTGTATGGCTACACCTTC.

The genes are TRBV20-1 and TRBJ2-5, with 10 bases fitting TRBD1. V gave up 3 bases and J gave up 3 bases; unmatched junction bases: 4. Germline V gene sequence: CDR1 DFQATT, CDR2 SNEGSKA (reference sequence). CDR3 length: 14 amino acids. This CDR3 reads CSASSTGGEETQYF. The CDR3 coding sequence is TGCAGTGCTAGTTCGACAGGGGGCGAAGAGACCCAGTACTTC.

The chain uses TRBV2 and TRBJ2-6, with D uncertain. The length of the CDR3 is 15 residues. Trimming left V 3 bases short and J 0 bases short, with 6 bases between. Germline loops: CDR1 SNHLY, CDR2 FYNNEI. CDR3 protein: CASSDKSSGANVLTF. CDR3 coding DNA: TGTGCCAGCAGTGACAAGAGCTCTGGGGCCAACGTCCTGACTTTC.

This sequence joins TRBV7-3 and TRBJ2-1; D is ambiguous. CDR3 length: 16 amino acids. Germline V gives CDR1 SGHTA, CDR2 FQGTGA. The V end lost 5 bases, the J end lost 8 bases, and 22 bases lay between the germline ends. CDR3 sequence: CASSPQGAERSHEQFF. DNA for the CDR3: TGTGCCAGCAGCCCCCAAGGAGCTGAGAGATCCCATGAGCAGTTCTTC.

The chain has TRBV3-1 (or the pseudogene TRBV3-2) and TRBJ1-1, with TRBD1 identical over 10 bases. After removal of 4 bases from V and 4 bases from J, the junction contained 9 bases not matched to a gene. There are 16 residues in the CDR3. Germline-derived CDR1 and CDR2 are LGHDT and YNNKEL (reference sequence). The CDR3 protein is CASSPRTGGEGTEAFF. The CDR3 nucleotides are TGTGCCAGCAGCCCTCGGACAGGGGGTGAGGGCACTGAAGCTTTCTTT.

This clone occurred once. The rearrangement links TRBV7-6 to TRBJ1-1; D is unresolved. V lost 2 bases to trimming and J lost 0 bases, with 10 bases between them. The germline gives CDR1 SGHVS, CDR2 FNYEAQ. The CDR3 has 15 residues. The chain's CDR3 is CASSLRSGMNTEAFF. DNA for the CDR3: TGTGCCAGCAGCTTACGCTCAGGTATGAACACTGAAGCTTTCTTT.

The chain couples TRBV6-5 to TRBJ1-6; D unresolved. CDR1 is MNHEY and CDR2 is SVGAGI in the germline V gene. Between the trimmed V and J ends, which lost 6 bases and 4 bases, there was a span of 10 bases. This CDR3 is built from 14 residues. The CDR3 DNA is TGTGCCAGCAGGGCACCCAGTTATAATTCACCCCTCCACTTT. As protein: CASRAPSYNSPLHF.

The CDR3 DNA sequence: TGTGCCAGCAGCCTTACTGCGGGGGGGAACACCGGGGAGCTGTTTTTT. Protein: CASSLTAGGNTGELFF. The V and J genes are TRBV4-2 and TRBJ2-2; TRBD2 aligns across 8 bases. V was clipped by 4 bases and J by 1 base; unmatched bases: 5. Germline-derived CDR1 and CDR2 are LGHNA and YNFKEQ. There are 16 residues in the CDR3.